The sequence of this TCR beta chain was determined in a study of shared clonotypes between healthy human individuals. Whole-study context: Donor ages ranged 18 to 49 years: a couple of women, a few men. Study-wide results and caveats: Sample collection involved blood only; tissue repertoires are likely different.

About this clone: Its target is unknown. At the DNA level, this CDR3 is encoded by other sequences in the same sample as well.

The germline gives CDR1 LNHDA, CDR2 SQIVND (reference sequence). This CDR3 has 14 amino acids. Trimming stripped 3 bases from V and 1 base from J, with 10 bases between. Evenly divided among several immunoSEQ plates was the genomic DNA of each subset. This table comes from immunoSEQ multiplex PCR, and its TCRdb copy is limited to in-frame clones, with some not included. The sample lists just over 2,000,000 clones, about 95% seen once, with 0.9% to 1.4% in the top ten. Naive CD8 cells, CD45RO-negative and positively selected for CCR7, excluded terminally differentiated effector memory CD45RA+ cells. This sequence was found in a man aged 18 to 30 in good health. Sequenced input: naive CD8+ T cells sorted from blood. J is TRBJ2-7 and V is TRBV19; D remains unclear. CDR3 residues: CASSISSESYEQYF. In DNA, the CDR3 is TGTGCCAGTAGTATCTCTTCGGAGTCCTACGAGCAGTACTTC.